This T cell receptor beta chain comes out of a study of cytomegalovirus exposure and HLA in healthy donors. Primers included in the PCR were 60 Vbeta and 13 Jbeta primers. Method: immunoSEQ multiplex PCR; TCRdb's copy keeps in-frame clones and lacks some. The table includes more than 100,000 clones, roughly 70% detected once. In this sample, this clone turned up a few times. V dropped 3 bases and J dropped 4; count of bases not matched to a gene: 2. This CDR3 is built from 13 residues. The germline CDR1 and CDR2 sequences are SGHVS and FNYEAQ. J is TRBJ2-5 and V is TRBV7-6; TRBD2 aligns across 7 bases. The TCR comes from a middle-aged woman in good health and CMV-seronegative. Input material: PBMCs. The chain's CDR3 is CASSFWGGETQYF. The CDR3 nucleotides read TGTGCCAGCAGCTTTTGGGGGGGAGAGACCCAGTACTTC.